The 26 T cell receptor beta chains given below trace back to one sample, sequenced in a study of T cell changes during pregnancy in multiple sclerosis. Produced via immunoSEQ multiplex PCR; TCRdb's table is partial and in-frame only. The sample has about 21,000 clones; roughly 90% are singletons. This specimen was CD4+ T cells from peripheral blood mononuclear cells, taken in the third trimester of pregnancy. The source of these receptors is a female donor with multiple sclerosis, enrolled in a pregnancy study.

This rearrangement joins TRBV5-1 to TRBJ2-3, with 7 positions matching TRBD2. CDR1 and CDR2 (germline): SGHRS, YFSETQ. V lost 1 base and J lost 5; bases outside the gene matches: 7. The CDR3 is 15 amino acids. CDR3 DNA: TGCGCCAGCAGCTTGCGGGCAGGCGGGGGAGATACGCAGTATTTT. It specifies CASSLRAGGGDTQYF.

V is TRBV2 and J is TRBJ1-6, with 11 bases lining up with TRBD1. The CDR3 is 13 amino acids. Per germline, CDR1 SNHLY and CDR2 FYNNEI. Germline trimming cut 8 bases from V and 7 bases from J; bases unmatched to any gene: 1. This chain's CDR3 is CASGDRGNSPLHF. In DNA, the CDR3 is TGTGCCAGCGGGGACAGGGGGAATTCACCCCTCCACTTT.

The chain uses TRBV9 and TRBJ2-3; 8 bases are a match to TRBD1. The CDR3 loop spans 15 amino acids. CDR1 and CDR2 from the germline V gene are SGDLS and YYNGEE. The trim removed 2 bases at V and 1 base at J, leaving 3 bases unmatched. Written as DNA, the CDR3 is TGTGCCAGCAGCGTCGGACAGGGACGCACAGATACGCAGTATTTT. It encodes CASSVGQGRTDTQYF.

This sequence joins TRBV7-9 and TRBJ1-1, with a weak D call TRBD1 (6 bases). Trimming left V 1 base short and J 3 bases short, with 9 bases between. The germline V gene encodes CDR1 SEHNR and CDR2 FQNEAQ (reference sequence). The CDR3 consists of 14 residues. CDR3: CASSLEQGYTEAFF. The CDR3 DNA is TGTGCCAGCAGCTTAGAACAGGGTTACACTGAAGCTTTCTTT.

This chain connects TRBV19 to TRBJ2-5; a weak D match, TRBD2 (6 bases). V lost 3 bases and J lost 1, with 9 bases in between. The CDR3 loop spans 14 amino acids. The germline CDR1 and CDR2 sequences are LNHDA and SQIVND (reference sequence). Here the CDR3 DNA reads TGTGCCAGTAGTATCCGGGACTTCCAAGAGACCCAGTACTTC. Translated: CASSIRDFQETQYF.

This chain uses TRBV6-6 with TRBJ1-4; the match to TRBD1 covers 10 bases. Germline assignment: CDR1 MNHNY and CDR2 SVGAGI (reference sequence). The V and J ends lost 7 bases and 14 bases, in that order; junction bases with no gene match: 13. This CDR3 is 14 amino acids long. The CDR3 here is CASIPGQGRGRLFF. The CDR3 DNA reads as TGTGCCAGCATTCCGGGACAGGGGCGGGGAAGGCTGTTTTTT.

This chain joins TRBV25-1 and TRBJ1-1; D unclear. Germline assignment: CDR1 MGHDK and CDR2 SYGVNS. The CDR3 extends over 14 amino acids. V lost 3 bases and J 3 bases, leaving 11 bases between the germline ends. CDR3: CASSEPGEDTEAFF. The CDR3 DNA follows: TGTGCCAGCAGTGAGCCTGGAGAGGACACTGAAGCTTTCTTT. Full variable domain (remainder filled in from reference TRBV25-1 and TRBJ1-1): EADIYQTPRYLVIGTGKKITLECSQTMGHDKMYWYQQDPGMELHLIHYSYGVNSTEKGDLSSESTVSRIRTEHFPLTLESARPSHTSQYLCASSEPGEDTEAFFGQGTRLTVV.

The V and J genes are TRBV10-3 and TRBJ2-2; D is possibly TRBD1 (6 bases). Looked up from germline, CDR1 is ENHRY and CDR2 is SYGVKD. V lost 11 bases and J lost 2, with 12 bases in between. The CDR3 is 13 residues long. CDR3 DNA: TGTGCCGCGCGACAGGAAAACACCGGGGAGCTGTTTTTT. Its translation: CAARQENTGELFF.

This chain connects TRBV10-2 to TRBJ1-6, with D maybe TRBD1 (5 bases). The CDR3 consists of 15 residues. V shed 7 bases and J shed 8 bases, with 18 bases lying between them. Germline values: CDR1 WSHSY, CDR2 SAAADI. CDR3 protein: CASKWGRFIYSPLHF. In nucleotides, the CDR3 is TGCGCCAGCAAATGGGGCAGATTTATCTATTCACCCCTCCACTTT.

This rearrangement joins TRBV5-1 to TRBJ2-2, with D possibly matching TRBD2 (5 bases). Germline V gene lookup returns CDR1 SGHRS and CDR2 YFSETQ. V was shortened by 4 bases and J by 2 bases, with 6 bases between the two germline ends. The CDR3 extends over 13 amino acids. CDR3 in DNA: TGCGCCAGCAGCCGGGAAAACACCGGGGAGCTGTTTTTT. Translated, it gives CASSRENTGELFF.

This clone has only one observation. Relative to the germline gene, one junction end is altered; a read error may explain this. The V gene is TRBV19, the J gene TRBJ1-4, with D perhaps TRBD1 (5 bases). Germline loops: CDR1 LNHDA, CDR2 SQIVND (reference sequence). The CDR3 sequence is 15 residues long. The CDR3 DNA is TGTGCTAGTACCTCCAGTGGGGGGTCGGGCGAAAAACTGTTTTTT. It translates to CASTSSGGSGEKLFF.

The CDR3 loop reads CASSLAALYGYTF. DNA of the CDR3: TGTGCCAGCAGTTTGGCGGCCCTCTATGGCTACACCTTC. V and J are TRBV28 and TRBJ1-2; no clear D. The CDR3 has 13 amino acids. The germline V gene has CDR1 MDHEN and CDR2 SYDVKM. V was clipped by 3 bases and J by 4 bases, with 9 bases between them.

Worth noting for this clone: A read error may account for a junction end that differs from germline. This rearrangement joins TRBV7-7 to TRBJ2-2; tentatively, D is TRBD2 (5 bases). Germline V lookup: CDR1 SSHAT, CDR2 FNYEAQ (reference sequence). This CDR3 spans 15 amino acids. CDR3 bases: TGTGCTAGCAGCTTGGATCGGGGTACCACCGGGGAGCTGTTTTTT. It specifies CASSLDRGTTGELFF.

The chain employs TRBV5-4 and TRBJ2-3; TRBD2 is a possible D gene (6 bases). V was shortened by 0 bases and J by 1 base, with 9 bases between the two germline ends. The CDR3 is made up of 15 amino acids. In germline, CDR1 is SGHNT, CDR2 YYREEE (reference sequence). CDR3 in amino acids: CASSLGTIRTDTQYF. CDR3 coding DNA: TGTGCCAGCAGCTTGGGGACTATCCGCACAGATACGCAGTATTTT.

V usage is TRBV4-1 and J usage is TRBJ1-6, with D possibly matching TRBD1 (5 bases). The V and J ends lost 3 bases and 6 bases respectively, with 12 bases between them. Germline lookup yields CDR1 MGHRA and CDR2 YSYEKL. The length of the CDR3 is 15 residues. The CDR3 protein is CASSHPRGTNSPLHF. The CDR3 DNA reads TGCGCCAGCAGCCACCCCCGGGGGACTAATTCACCCCTCCACTTT.

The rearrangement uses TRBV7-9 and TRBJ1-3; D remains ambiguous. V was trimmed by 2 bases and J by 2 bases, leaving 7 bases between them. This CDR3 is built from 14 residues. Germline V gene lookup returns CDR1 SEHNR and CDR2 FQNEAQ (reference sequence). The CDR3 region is CASSLLTAGNTIYF. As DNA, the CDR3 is TGTGCCAGCAGCTTACTTACGGCTGGAAACACCATATATTTT. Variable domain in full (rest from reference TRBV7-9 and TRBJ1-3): DTGVSQNPRHKITKRGQNVTFRCDPISEHNRLYWYRQTLGQGPEFLTYFQNEAQLEKSRLLSDRFSAERPKGSFSTLEIQRTEQGDSAMYLCASSLLTAGNTIYFGEGSWLTVV.

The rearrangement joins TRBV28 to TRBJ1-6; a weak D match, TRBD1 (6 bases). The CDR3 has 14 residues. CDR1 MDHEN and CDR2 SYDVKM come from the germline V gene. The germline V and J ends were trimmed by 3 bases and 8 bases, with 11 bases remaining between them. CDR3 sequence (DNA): TGTGCCAGCAGTTTTCAGGACAGCTATTCACCCCTCCACTTT. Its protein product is CASSFQDSYSPLHF.

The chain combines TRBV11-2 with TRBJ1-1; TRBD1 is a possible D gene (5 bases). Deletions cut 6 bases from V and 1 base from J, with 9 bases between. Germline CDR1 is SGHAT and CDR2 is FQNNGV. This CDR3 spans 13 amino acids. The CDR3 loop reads CASRVDRNTEAFF. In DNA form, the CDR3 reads TGTGCCAGCAGGGTAGACAGGAACACTGAAGCTTTCTTT.

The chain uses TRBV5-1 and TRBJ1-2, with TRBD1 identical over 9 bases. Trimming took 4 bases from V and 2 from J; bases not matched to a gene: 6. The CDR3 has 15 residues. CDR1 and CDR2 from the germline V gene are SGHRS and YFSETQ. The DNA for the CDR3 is TGCGCCAGCAGCCTCCAAGGGACAGGGAACTATGGCTACACCTTC. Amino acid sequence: CASSLQGTGNYGYTF.

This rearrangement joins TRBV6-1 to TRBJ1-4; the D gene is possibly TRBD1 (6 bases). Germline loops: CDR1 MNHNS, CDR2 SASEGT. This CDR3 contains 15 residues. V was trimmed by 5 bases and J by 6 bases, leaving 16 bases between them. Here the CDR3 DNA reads TGTGCCAGCAGTCGGCCCAGGGGAATCTATGAAAAACTGTTTTTT. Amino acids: CASSRPRGIYEKLFF.

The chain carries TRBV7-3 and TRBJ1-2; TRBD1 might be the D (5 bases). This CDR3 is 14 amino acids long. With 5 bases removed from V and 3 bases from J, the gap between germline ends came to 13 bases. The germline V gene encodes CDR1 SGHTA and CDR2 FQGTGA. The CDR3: CASSPVAGDYGYTF. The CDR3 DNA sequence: TGTGCCAGCAGCCCTGTAGCGGGGGACTATGGCTACACCTTC.

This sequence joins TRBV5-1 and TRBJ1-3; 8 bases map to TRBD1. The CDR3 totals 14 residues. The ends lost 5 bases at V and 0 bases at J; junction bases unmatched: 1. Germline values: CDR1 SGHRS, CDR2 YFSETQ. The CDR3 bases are TGCGCCAGCAGGGACAGGGCCTCTGGAAACACCATATATTTT. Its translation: CASRDRASGNTIYF.

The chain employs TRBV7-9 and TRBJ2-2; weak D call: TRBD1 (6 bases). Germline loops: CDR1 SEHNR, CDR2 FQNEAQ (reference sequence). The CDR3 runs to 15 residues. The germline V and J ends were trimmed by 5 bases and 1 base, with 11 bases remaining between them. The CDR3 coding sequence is TGTGCCAGCAGCCCAACCAGGGGGAACACCGGGGAGCTGTTTTTT. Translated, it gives CASSPTRGNTGELFF. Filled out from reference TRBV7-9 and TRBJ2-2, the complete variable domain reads DTGVSQNPRHKITKRGQNVTFRCDPISEHNRLYWYRQTLGQGPEFLTYFQNEAQLEKSRLLSDRFSAERPKGSFSTLEIQRTEQGDSAMYLCASSPTRGNTGELFFGEGSRLTVL.

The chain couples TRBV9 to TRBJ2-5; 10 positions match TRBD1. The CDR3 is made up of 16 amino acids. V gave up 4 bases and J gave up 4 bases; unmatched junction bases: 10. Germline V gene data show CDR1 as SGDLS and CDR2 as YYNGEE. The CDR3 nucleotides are TGTGCCAGCAGCCGACTCCGACAGGGGGCCTCAGAGACCCAGTACTTC. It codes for CASSRLRQGASETQYF.

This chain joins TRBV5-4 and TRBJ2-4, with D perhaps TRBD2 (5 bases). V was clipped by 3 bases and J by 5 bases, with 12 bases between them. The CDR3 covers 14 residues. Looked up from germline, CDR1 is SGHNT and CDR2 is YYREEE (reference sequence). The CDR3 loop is CASSSLASENIQYF. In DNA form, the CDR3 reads TGTGCCAGCAGCTCGCTAGCATCCGAAAACATTCAGTACTTC. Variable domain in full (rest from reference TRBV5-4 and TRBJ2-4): ETGVTQSPTHLIKTRGQQVTLRCSSQSGHNTVSWYQQALGQGPQFIFQYYREEENGRGNFPPRFSGLQFPNYSSELNVNALELDDSALYLCASSSLASENIQYFGAGTRLSVL.

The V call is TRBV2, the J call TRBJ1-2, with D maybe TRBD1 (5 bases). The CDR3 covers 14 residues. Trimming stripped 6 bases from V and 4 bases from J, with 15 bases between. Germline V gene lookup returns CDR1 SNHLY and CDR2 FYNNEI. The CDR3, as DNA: TGTGCCAGCAGATTCGGGGGGGTTTCCTATGGCTACACCTTC. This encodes CASRFGGVSYGYTF. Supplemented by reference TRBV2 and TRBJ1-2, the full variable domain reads EPEVTQTPSHQVTQMGQEVILRCVPISNHLYFYWYRQILGQKVEFLVSFYNNEISEKSEIFDDQFSVERPDGSNFTLKIRSTKLEDSAMYFCASRFGGVSYGYTFGSGTRLTVV.